This T cell receptor (beta chain) was captured by sequencing in a study of cytomegalovirus exposure and HLA in healthy donors. General study findings and limits: A later analysis linked a missense DCLRE1C variant to TCR beta V- and J-gene trimming. TCR beta V segments were, for the most part, productive about 87% or about 30% of the time in an earlier analysis.

60 Vbeta and 13 Jbeta primers were used in PCR. This table comes from immunoSEQ multiplex PCR, and its TCRdb copy is limited to in-frame clones, with some not included. The sample has almost 200,000 clones; around 78% are singletons. Comments on this clone: Its target is unknown.

Germline V lookup: CDR1 SNHLY, CDR2 FYNNEI. Trimming cost V 4 bases and J 4 bases; bases outside gene matches: 9. The CDR3 contains 15 residues. The rearrangement joins TRBV2 to TRBJ2-7; 8 positions match TRBD2. This clonotype was obtained from a man aged 30 to 39 in good health and CMV-seronegative. The sample comprised PBMCs. The CDR3 DNA follows: TGTGCCAGCAGTGCGCAGGGGACTAGGGATTACGAGCAGTACTTC. This translates into CASSAQGTRDYEQYF.